The 20 T cell receptor beta chains in this list originate from one sample, sequenced in a study of memory CD4+ T cells and cytomegalovirus serostatus. Single viable CD3+CD4+CD8-CD45RO+ cells were sorted as the memory CD4+ T cells. Method: immunoSEQ multiplex PCR; TCRdb's copy keeps in-frame clones and lacks some. The data contain under 50,000 clones, roughly 74% of them seen just once; the ten biggest clones take up approximately 1.2%. The specimen sequenced was memory CD4+ T cells from blood. The receptors come from an adult in good health and CMV-seropositive.

The sample holds one count of this clone. This chain uses TRBV2 with TRBJ1-5; the match to TRBD1 covers 7 bases. CDR3 length: 16 residues. Germline V gene data show CDR1 as SNHLY and CDR2 as FYNNEI. J gave up 0 bases and V 8 bases, and 10 bases lay outside the gene matches. The CDR3 loop reads CASGFRQGLSNQPQHF. The CDR3 region has the DNA TGTGCCAGCGGGTTCCGACAGGGCCTTAGCAATCAGCCCCAGCATTTT.

The V gene is TRBV14, the J gene TRBJ1-2; no clear D gene. Germline values: CDR1 SGHDN, CDR2 FVKESK. The CDR3 loop spans 13 amino acids. V lost 2 bases, J lost 4 bases, and 8 bases lay in between. CDR3 in amino acids: CASSQSVAYGYTF. CDR3 bases: TGTGCCAGCAGCCAATCGGTGGCCTATGGCTACACCTTC.

The chain couples TRBV27 to TRBJ2-2; TRBD1 might be the D (6 bases). With 3 bases removed from V and 1 base from J, the gap between germline ends came to 9 bases. This CDR3 has 15 residues. CDR1 is MNHEY and CDR2 is SMNVEV in the germline V gene (reference sequence). CDR3 in amino acids: CASSFGTLNTGELFF. The CDR3 region has the DNA TGTGCCAGCAGTTTCGGGACACTGAACACCGGGGAGCTGTTTTTT.

The chain couples TRBV18 to TRBJ2-2; D is possibly TRBD1 (6 bases). Trimming shortened V by 3 bases and J by 0 bases, and 11 bases separated the two germline ends. The CDR3 sequence is 16 residues long. Germline V gives CDR1 KGHSH, CDR2 LQKENI. The CDR3 loop reads CASSPRTDPNTGELFF. In nucleotides, the CDR3 is TGTGCCAGCTCACCGAGGACAGACCCGAACACCGGGGAGCTGTTTTTT.

The CDR3 spells CASSPAGTDTQYF. The DNA for the CDR3 is TGTGCCAGCTCACCGGCAGGGACAGATACGCAGTATTTT. This chain links TRBV18 with TRBJ2-3; TRBD1 might be the D (5 bases). The CDR3 runs to 13 residues. With 3 bases removed from V and 3 bases from J, the gap between germline ends came to 7 bases. The germline gives CDR1 KGHSH, CDR2 LQKENI. Variable domain in full (rest from reference TRBV18 and TRBJ2-3): NAGVMQNPRHLVRRRGQEARLRCSPMKGHSHVYWYRQLPEEGLKFMVYLQKENIIDESGMPKERFSAEFPKEGPSILRIQQVVRGDSAAYFCASSPAGTDTQYFGPGTRLTVL.

The V call is TRBV5-1, the J call TRBJ2-7; D gene uncertain. Germline CDR1 is SGHRS and CDR2 is YFSETQ. This CDR3 spans 15 amino acids. The germline V and J ends were trimmed by 0 bases and 0 bases, with 10 bases remaining between them. In DNA form, the CDR3 reads TGCGCCAGCAGCTTGGTCCCGGAGAGCTCCTACGAGCAGTACTTC. It is translated as CASSLVPESSYEQYF.

In the case of this clone: Within the sample, other DNA sequences also encode this same CDR3. The chain joins TRBV20-1 to TRBJ2-5; D remains ambiguous. Trimming left V 6 bases short and J 5 bases short, with 10 bases between. This CDR3 is built from 11 residues. The V gene's germline CDR1 is DFQATT and CDR2 SNEGSKA (reference sequence). DNA of the CDR3: TGCAGTGCCAGTCCGAAGGAGACCCAGTACTTC. This codes for CSASPKETQYF.

V usage is TRBV10-3 and J usage is TRBJ2-2; 9 positions match TRBD2. V gave up 6 bases and J gave up 4 bases; unmatched junction bases: 6. The CDR3 totals 15 residues. CDR1 ENHRY and CDR2 SYGVKD come from the germline V gene. CDR3 protein: CAIRRTSESTGELFF. CDR3 in DNA: TGTGCCATCAGAAGGACTAGCGAGAGCACCGGGGAGCTGTTTTTT.

V and J are TRBV5-8 and TRBJ2-5, with a tentative D call TRBD2 (5 bases). The length of the CDR3 is 16 residues. V was shortened by 0 bases and J by 5 bases, with 17 bases between the two germline ends. Germline loops: CDR1 SGHTS, CDR2 YDEGEE. The CDR3 is CASSLGGRRVWETQYF. The DNA for the CDR3 is TGTGCCAGCAGCTTGGGAGGGAGACGGGTCTGGGAGACCCAGTACTTC.

The CDR3, as DNA: TGTGCCAGCAGCTTAGAACGGGGGGATGAGCAGTTCTTC. This gives the protein CASSLERGDEQFF. The gene calls are TRBV11-2 and TRBJ2-1; the match to TRBD2 covers 7 bases. Germline V CDR1 and CDR2: SGHAT, FQNNGV. The CDR3 is made up of 13 amino acids. Trimming removed 0 bases from V and 8 bases from J; junction bases left unmatched: 1.

The gene calls are TRBV6-6 and TRBJ1-1; D is possibly TRBD1 (6 bases). The CDR3 totals 16 residues. Germline values: CDR1 MNHNY, CDR2 SVGAGI (reference sequence). Trimming took off 8 bases at V and 0 bases at J, with 19 bases between the two ends. The CDR3 nucleotides are TGTGCCAGCTCCACCTCTCCCGGGACATTGAACACTGAAGCTTTCTTT. Its translation: CASSTSPGTLNTEAFF.

Only a few counts were recorded for this clone. This chain connects TRBV28 to TRBJ1-3; D may be TRBD1 (6 bases). Trimming pared 4 bases from V and 3 bases from J, leaving 13 bases between. This CDR3 comprises 15 residues. Germline V gene data show CDR1 as MDHEN and CDR2 as SYDVKM. The CDR3 sequence: CASSSPTGSGNTIYF. The CDR3 nucleotides read TGTGCCAGCAGTTCCCCCACAGGGAGTGGAAACACCATATATTTT.

This clone was detected once. Here the CDR3 reads CASSETGGAGYTF. The CDR3 DNA reads as TGTGCCAGCAGCGAGACAGGGGGCGCGGGCTACACCTTC. The rearrangement uses TRBV7-8 and TRBJ1-2; 10 bases map to TRBD1. Germline CDR1 reads SGHVS; CDR2 reads FQNEAQ. The CDR3 contains 13 residues. Trimming at V came to 5 bases and at J to 8 bases, leaving 5 bases not matched to a gene.

The CDR3 loop reads CASSLGDLHWGYTF. The CDR3 nucleotides read TGTGCCAGCAGCTTGGGGGACCTCCATTGGGGCTACACCTTC. This chain joins TRBV5-8 and TRBJ1-2; a possible D gene is TRBD1 (5 bases). Trimming pared 0 bases from V and 8 bases from J, leaving 14 bases between. The CDR3 length is 14 residues. Germline CDR1 is SGHTS and CDR2 is YDEGEE.

The chain carries TRBV6-1 and TRBJ1-1; D gene unclear. The CDR3 length is 11 residues. Trimming cost V 4 bases and J 9 bases, with 9 bases left between them. Germline CDR1 is MNHNS and CDR2 is SASEGT. CDR3: CASSAFSQAFF. CDR3 nucleotide sequence: TGTGCCAGCAGTGCTTTTTCCCAAGCTTTCTTT.

This chain links TRBV5-1 with TRBJ2-3; either TRBD1 or TRBD2 may supply D (5 bases each). There are 15 residues in the CDR3. Trimming took 2 bases from V and 4 from J, leaving 14 bases between them. Germline CDR1 reads SGHRS; CDR2 reads YFSETQ. CDR3 bases: TGCGCCAGCAGCTTTGGCTTATGGGGGTCAGATACGCAGTATTTT. Its protein is CASSFGLWGSDTQYF.

The rearrangement joins TRBV10-3 to TRBJ2-2; 10 bases agree with TRBD1. CDR1 ENHRY and CDR2 SYGVKD come from the germline V gene. After removal of 4 bases from V and 4 bases from J, the junction contained 0 bases not matched to a gene. This CDR3 spans 14 amino acids. CDR3 bases: TGTGCCATCAGTGGACAGGGGGCCACCGGGGAGCTGTTTTTT. Its translation: CAISGQGATGELFF.

The chain has TRBV4-2 and TRBJ1-5; possible D gene TRBD1, 5 bases. V lost 3 bases and J lost 4, with 16 bases in between. Germline V lookup: CDR1 LGHNA, CDR2 YNFKEQ. This CDR3 has 16 amino acids. CDR3 DNA: TGTGCCAGCAGCCAGAGTTCGGGGGTGATTAATCAGCCCCAGCATTTT. Its translation is CASSQSSGVINQPQHF.

The V gene is TRBV18, the J gene TRBJ2-1; 16 bases fit TRBD2. The CDR3 spans 14 residues. Germline values: CDR1 KGHSH, CDR2 LQKENI. Trimming cost V 8 bases and J 10 bases; bases outside gene matches: 5. CDR3 amino acids: CASRGLAGGREQFF. In DNA, the CDR3 is TGTGCCAGCAGGGGACTAGCGGGGGGGCGCGAGCAGTTCTTC.

V usage is TRBV7-9 and J usage is TRBJ2-1, with D uncertain. Germline CDR1 and CDR2: SEHNR and FQNEAQ (reference sequence). The CDR3 has 14 residues. V gave up 7 bases and J gave up 4 bases, with 14 bases separating them. In DNA, the CDR3 is TGTGCCAGCACAGAACGAGGACGGTACAATGAGCAGTTCTTC. It encodes CASTERGRYNEQFF. Full variable domain (remainder filled in from reference TRBV7-9 and TRBJ2-1): DTGVSQNPRHKITKRGQNVTFRCDPISEHNRLYWYRQTLGQGPEFLTYFQNEAQLEKSRLLSDRFSAERPKGSFSTLEIQRTEQGDSAMYLCASTERGRYNEQFFGPGTRLTVL.